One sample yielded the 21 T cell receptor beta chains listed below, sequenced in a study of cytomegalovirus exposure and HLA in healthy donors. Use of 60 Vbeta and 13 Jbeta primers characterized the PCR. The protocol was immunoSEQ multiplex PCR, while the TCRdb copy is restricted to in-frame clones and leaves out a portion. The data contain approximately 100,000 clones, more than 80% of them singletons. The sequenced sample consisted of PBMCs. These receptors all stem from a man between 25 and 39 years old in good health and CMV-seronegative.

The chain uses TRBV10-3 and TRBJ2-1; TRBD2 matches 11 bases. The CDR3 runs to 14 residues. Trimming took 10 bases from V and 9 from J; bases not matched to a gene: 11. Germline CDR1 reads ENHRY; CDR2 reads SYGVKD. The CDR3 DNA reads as TGTGCCACCTCTACTAGCGGGAGTGGAGGTGAGCAGTTCTTC. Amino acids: CATSTSGSGGEQFF.

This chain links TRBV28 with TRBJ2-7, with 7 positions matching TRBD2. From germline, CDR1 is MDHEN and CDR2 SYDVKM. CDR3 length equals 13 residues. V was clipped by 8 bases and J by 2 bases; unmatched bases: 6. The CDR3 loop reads CASLASGPYEQYF. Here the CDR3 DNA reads TGTGCCAGCTTGGCTAGCGGACCCTACGAGCAGTACTTC.

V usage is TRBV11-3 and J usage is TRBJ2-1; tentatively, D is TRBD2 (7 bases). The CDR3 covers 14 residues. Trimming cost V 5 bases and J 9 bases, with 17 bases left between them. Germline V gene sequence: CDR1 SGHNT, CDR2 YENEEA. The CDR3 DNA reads TGTGCCAGCAGCCCCATGGGGGGGGCGGGTGAGCAGTTCTTC. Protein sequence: CASSPMGGAGEQFF. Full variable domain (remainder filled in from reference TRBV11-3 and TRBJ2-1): EAGVVQSPRYKIIEKKQPVAFWCNPISGHNTLYWYLQNLGQGPELLIRYENEEAVDDSQLPKDRFSAERLKGVDSTLKIQPAELGDSAVYLCASSPMGGAGEQFFGPGTRLTVL.

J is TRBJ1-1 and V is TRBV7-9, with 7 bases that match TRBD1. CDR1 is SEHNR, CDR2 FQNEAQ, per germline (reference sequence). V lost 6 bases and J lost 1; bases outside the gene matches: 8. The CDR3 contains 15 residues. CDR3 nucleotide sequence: TGTGCCAGCAGTCACCCAGGGGGGCGGAACACTGAAGCTTTCTTT. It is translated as CASSHPGGRNTEAFF.

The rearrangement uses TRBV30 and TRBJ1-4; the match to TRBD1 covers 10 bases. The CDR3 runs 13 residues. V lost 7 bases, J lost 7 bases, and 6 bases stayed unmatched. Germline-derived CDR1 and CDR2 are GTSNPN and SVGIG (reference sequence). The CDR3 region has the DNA TGTGCCTTAGGGACAGGGGCGGGTGAAAAACTGTTTTTT. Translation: CALGTGAGEKLFF.

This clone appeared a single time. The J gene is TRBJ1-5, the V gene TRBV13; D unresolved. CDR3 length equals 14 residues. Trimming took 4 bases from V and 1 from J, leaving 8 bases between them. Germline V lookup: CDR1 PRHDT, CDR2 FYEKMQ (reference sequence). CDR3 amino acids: CASSSRESNQPQHF. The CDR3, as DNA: TGTGCCAGCAGCTCGAGAGAAAGCAATCAGCCCCAGCATTTT.

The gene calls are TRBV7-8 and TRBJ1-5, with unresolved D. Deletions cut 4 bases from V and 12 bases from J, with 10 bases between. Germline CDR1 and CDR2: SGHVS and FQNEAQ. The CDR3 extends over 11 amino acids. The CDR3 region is CASSSDKNQHF. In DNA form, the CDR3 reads TGTGCCAGCAGCTCCGACAAAAACCAGCATTTT.

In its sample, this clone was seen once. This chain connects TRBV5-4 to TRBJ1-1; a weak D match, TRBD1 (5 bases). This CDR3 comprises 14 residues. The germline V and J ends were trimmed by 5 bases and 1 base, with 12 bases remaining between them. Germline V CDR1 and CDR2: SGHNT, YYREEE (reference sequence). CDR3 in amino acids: CASRAGTGNTEAFF. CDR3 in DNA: TGTGCCAGCAGGGCCGGAACAGGGAACACTGAAGCTTTCTTT.

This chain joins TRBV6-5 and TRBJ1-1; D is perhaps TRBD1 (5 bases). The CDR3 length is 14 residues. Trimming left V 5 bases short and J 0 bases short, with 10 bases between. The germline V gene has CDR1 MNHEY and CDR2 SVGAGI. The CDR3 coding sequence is TGTGCCAGCAGTCAACGACAGTTGAACACTGAAGCTTTCTTT. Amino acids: CASSQRQLNTEAFF.

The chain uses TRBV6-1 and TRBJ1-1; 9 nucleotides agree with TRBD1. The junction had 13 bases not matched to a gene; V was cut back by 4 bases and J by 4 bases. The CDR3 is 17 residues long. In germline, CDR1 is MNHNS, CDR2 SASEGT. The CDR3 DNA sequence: TGTGCCAGCAGTGGAGCCGGGACAGGGTTCGGATTCACTGAAGCTTTCTTT. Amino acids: CASSGAGTGFGFTEAFF.

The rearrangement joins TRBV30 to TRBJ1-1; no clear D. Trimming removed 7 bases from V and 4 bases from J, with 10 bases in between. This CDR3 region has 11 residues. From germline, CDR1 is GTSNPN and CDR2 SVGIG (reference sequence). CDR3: CASREGTEAFF. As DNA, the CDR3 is TGTGCCTCCCGAGAGGGCACTGAAGCTTTCTTT. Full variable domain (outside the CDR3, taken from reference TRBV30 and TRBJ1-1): SQTIHQWPATLVQPVGSPLSLECTVEGTSNPNLYWYRQAAGRGLQLLFYSVGIGQISSEVPQNLSASRPQDRQFILSSKKLLLSDSGFYLCASREGTEAFFGQGTRLTVV.

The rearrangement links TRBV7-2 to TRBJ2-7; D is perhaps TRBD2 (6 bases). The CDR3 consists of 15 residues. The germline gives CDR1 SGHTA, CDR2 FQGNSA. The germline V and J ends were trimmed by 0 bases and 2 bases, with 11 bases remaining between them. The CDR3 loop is CASSLAEGIPYEQYF. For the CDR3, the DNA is TGTGCCAGCAGCTTAGCGGAGGGGATTCCCTACGAGCAGTACTTC.

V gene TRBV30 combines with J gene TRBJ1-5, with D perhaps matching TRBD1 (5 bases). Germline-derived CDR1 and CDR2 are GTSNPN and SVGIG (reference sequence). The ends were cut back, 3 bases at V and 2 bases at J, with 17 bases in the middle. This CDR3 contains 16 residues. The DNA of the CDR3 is TGTGCCTGGAGGATTGCTCAGGGTATCTGCAATCAGCCCCAGCATTTT. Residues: CAWRIAQGICNQPQHF. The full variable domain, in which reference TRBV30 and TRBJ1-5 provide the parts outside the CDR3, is SQTIHQWPATLVQPVGSPLSLECTVEGTSNPNLYWYRQAAGRGLQLLFYSVGIGQISSEVPQNLSASRPQDRQFILSSKKLLLSDSGFYLCAWRIAQGICNQPQHFGDGTRLSIL.

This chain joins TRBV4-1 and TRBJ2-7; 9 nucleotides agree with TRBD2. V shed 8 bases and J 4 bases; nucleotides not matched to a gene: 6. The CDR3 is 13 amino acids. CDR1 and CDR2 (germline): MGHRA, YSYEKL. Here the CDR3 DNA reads TGCGCCAGCCCGCCAGCGGGGGGATACGAGCAGTACTTC. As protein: CASPPAGGYEQYF.

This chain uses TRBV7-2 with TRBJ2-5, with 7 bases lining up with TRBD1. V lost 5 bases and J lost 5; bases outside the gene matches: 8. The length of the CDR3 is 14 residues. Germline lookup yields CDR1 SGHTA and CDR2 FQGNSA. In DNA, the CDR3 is TGTGCCAGCAGCCGAGACAGGGTAGGGGAGACCCAGTACTTC. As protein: CASSRDRVGETQYF.

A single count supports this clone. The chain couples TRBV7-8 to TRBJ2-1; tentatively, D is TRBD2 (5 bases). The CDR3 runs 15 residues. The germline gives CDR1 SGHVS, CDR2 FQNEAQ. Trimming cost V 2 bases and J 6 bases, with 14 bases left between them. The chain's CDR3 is CASSLSSPLPNEQFF. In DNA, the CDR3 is TGTGCCAGCAGCTTATCTAGCCCATTGCCCAATGAGCAGTTCTTC.

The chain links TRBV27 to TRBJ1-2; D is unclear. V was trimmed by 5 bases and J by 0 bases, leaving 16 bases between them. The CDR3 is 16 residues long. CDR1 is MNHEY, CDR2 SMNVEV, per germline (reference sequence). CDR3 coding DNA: TGTGCCAGCAGTAGTTACCGGGAACCAGCTAACTATGGCTACACCTTC. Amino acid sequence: CASSSYREPANYGYTF.

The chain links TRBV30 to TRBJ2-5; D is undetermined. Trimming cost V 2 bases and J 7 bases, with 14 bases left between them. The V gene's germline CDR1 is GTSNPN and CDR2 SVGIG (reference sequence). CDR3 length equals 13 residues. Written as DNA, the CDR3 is TGTGCCTGGAGTCTCCAACCAGGTGTGACCCAGTACTTC. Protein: CAWSLQPGVTQYF.

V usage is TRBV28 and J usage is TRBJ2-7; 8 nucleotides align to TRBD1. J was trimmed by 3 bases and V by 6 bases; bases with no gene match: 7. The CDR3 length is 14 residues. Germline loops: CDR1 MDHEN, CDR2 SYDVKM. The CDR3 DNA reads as TGTGCCAGCAGCGAAAGGACAGGGCGCTACGAGCAGTACTTC. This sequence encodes CASSERTGRYEQYF.

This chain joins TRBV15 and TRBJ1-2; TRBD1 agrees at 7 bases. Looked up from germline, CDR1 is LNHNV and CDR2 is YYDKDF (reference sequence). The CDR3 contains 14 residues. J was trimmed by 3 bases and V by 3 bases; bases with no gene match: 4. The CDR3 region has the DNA TGTGCCACCAGCAGCTTTGGGACAGACTATGGCTACACCTTC. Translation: CATSSFGTDYGYTF.

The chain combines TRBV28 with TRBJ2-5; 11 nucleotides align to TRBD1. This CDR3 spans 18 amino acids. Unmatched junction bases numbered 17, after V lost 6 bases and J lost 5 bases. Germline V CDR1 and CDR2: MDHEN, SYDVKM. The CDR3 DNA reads TGTGCCAGCAGCCACCTAACCATTTATCGGGACAGGGGGGAGACCCAGTACTTC. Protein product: CASSHLTIYRDRGETQYF.